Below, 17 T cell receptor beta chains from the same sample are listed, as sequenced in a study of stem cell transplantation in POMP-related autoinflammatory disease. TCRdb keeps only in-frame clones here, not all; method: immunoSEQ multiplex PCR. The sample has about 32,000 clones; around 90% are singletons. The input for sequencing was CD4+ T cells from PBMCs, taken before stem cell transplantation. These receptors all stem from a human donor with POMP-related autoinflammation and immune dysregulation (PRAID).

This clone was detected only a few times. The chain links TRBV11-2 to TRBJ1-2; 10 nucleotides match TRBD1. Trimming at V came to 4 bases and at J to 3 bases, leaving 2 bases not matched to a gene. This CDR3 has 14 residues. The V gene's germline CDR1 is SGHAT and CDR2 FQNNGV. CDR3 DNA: TGTGCCAGCAGCTATGGACAGGGGGACTATGGCTACACCTTC. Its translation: CASSYGQGDYGYTF.

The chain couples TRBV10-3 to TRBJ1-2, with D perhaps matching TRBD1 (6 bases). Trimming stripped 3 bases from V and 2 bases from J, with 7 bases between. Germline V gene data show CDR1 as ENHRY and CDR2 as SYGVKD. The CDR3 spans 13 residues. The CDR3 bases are TGTGCCATCAGTGAAACAGGGAACTATGGCTACACCTTC. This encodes CAISETGNYGYTF.

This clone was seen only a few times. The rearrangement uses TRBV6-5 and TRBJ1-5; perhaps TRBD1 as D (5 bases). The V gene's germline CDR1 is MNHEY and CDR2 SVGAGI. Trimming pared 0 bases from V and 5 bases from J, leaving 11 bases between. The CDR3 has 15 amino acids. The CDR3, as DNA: TGTGCCAGCAGTTACTCGGGCCAGGGCGATCAGCCCCAGCATTTT. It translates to CASSYSGQGDQPQHF.

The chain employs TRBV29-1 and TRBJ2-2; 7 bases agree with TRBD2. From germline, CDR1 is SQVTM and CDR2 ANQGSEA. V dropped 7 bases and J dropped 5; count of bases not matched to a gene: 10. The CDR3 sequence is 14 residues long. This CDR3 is CSAATSRGTGELFF. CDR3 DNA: TGCAGCGCCGCGACTAGCCGTGGGACCGGGGAGCTGTTTTTT.

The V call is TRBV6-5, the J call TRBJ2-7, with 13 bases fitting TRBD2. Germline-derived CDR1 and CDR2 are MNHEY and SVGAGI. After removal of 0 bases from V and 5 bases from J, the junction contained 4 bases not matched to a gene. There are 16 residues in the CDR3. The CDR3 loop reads CASSYSGLAGVDEQYF. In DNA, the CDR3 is TGTGCCAGCAGTTACTCTGGACTAGCGGGGGTGGACGAGCAGTACTTC.

The CDR3 region is CASSPGGDTQYF. The DNA for the CDR3 is TGTGCCAGCTCACCGGGGGGAGATACGCAGTATTTT. This rearrangement joins TRBV18 to TRBJ2-3; D may be TRBD2 (6 bases). This CDR3 comprises 12 residues. Trimming removed 3 bases from V and 5 bases from J, with 6 bases in between. Looked up from germline, CDR1 is KGHSH and CDR2 is LQKENI. The full variable domain, its missing parts supplied by reference TRBV18 and TRBJ2-3, is NAGVMQNPRHLVRRRGQEARLRCSPMKGHSHVYWYRQLPEEGLKFMVYLQKENIIDESGMPKERFSAEFPKEGPSILRIQQVVRGDSAAYFCASSPGGDTQYFGPGTRLTVL.

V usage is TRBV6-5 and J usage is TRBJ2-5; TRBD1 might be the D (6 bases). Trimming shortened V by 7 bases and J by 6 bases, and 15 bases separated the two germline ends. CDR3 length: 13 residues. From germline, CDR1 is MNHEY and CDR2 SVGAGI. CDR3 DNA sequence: TGTGCCAGCACCAACCAGGGGATGAAGACCCAGTACTTC. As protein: CASTNQGMKTQYF.

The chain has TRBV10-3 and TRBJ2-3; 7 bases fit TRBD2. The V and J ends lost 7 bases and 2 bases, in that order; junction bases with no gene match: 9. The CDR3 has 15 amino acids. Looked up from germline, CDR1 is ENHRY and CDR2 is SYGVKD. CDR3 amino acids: CAINEWGGDTDTQYF. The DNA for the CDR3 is TGTGCCATCAACGAATGGGGAGGGGACACAGATACGCAGTATTTT.

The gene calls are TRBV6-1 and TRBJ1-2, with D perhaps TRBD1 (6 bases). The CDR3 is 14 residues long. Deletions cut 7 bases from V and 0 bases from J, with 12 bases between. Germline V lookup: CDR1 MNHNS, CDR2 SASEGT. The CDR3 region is CASTDRFTNYGYTF. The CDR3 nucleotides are TGTGCCAGCACCGACAGGTTCACTAACTATGGCTACACCTTC.

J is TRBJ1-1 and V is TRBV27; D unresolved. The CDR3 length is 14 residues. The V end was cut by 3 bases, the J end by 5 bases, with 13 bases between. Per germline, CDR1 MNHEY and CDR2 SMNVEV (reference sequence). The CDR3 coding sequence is TGTGCCAGCAGTTTTCTCTCGGGAGTGACTGAAGCTTTCTTT. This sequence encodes CASSFLSGVTEAFF.

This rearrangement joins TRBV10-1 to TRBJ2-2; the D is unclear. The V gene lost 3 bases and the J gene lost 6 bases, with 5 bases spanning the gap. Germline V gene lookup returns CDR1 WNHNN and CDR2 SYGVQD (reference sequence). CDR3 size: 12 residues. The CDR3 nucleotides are TGCGCCAGCAGTGAATCGTCCGGGGAGCTGTTTTTT. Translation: CASSESSGELFF.

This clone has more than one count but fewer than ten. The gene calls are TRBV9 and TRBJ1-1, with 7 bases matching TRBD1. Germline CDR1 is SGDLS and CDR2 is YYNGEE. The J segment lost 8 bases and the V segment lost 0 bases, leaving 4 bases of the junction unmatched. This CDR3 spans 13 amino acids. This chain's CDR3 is CASSVAPGGEAFF. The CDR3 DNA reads TGTGCCAGCAGCGTAGCCCCAGGGGGGGAAGCTTTCTTT.

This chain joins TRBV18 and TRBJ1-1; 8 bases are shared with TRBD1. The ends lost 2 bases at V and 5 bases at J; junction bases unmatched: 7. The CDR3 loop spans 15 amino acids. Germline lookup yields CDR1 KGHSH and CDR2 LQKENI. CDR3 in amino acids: CASSPIETGVTEAFF. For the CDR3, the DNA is TGTGCCAGCTCACCAATTGAGACAGGGGTTACTGAAGCTTTCTTT. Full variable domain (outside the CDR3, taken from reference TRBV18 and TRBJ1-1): NAGVMQNPRHLVRRRGQEARLRCSPMKGHSHVYWYRQLPEEGLKFMVYLQKENIIDESGMPKERFSAEFPKEGPSILRIQQVVRGDSAAYFCASSPIETGVTEAFFGQGTRLTVV.

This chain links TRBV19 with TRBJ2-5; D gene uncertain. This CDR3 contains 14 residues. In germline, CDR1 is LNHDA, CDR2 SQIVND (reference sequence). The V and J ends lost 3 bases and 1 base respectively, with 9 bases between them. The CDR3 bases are TGTGCCAGTAGTATTACATGGGCCCAAGAGACCCAGTACTTC. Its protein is CASSITWAQETQYF.

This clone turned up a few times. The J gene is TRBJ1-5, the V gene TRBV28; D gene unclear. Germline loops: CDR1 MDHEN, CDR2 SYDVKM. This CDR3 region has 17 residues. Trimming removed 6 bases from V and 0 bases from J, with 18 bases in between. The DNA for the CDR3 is TGTGCCAGCAGCTTTTGGGAACCACAGATTAGCAATCAGCCCCAGCATTTT. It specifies CASSFWEPQISNQPQHF.

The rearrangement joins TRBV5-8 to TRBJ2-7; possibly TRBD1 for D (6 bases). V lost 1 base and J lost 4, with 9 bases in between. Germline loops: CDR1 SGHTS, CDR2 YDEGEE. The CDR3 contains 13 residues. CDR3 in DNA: TGTGCCAGCAGCTTGACAGGGTGGTACGAGCAGTACTTC. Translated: CASSLTGWYEQYF.

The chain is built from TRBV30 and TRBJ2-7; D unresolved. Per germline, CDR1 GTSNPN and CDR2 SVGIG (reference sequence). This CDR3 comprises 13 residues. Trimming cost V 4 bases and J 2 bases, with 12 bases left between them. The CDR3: CAWTPGRAYEQYF. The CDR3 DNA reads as TGTGCCTGGACTCCTGGACGGGCCTACGAGCAGTACTTC.